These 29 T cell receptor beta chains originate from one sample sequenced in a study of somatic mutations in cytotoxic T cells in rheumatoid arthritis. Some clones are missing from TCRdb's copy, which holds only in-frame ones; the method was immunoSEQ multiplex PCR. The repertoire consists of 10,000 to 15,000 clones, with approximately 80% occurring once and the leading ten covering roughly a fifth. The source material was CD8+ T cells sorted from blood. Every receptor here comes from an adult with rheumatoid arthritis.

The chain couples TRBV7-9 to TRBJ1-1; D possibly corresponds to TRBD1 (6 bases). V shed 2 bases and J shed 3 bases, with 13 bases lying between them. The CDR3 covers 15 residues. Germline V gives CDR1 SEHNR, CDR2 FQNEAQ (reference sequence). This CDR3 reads CASSLKQGGHTEAFF. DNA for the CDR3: TGTGCCAGCAGCTTAAAACAGGGCGGGCACACTGAAGCTTTCTTT.

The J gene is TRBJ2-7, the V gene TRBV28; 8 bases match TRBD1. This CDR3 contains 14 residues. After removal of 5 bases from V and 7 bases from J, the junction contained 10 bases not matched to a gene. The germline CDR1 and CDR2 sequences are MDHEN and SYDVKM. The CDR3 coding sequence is TGTGCCAGCAGTGTCCAGGGGGCCTCTAAGGAGCAGTACTTC. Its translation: CASSVQGASKEQYF.

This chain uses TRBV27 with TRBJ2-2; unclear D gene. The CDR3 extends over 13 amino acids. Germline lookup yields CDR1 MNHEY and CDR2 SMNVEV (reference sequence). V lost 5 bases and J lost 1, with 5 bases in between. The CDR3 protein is CASSHQNTGELFF. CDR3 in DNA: TGTGCCAGCAGTCACCAGAACACCGGGGAGCTGTTTTTT.

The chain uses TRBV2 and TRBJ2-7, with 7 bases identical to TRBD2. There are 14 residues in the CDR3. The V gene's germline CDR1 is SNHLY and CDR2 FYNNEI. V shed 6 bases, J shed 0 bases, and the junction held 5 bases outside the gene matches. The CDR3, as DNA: TGTGCCAGCAGCGGACTAGTAAGCTCCTACGAGCAGTACTTC. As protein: CASSGLVSSYEQYF.

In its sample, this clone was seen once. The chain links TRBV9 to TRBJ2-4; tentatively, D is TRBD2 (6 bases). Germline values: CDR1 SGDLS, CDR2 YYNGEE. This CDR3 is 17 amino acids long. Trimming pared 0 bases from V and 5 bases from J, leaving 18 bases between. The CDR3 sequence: CASSVDVRGREENIQYF. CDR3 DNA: TGTGCCAGCAGCGTAGATGTCCGGGGCAGGGAGGAAAACATTCAGTACTTC. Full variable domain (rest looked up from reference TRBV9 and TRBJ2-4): DSGVTQTPKHLITATGQRVTLRCSPRSGDLSVYWYQQSLDQGLQFLIQYYNGEERAKGNILERFSAQQFPDLHSELNLSSLELGDSALYFCASSVDVRGREENIQYFGAGTRLSVL.

CDR3 DNA: TGCGCCAGCAGCCAAGTGCAGAATTCAAACTATGGCTACACCTTC. Translating gives CASSQVQNSNYGYTF. The chain couples TRBV4-1 to TRBJ1-2; no reliable D call. The CDR3 is 15 amino acids. Trimming stripped 1 base from V and 2 bases from J, with 11 bases between. Germline V gives CDR1 MGHRA, CDR2 YSYEKL.

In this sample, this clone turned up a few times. The CDR3 bases are TGTGCCACCAGCAGAGATAGGACAGGGGCAGATACGCAGTATTTT. It yields the protein CATSRDRTGADTQYF. The chain employs TRBV15 and TRBJ2-3, with TRBD1 matching 9 bases. Germline CDR1 reads LNHNV; CDR2 reads YYDKDF (reference sequence). Losses at the gene ends were 0 bases for V and 4 bases for J; bases not matched to a gene: 2. The CDR3 spans 15 residues.

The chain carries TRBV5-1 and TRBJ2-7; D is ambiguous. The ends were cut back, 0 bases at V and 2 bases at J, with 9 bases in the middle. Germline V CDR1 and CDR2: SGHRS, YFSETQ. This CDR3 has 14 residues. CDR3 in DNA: TGCGCCAGCAGCTTGGCCGGGTCTACCTACGAGCAGTACTTC. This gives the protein CASSLAGSTYEQYF.

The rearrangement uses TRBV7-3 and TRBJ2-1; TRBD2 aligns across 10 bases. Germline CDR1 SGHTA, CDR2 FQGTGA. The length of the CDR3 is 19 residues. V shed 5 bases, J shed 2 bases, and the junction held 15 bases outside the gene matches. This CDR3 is CASSLGTSALKGAYNEQFF. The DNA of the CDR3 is TGTGCCAGCAGCCTCGGGACTAGCGCCCTGAAAGGGGCCTACAATGAGCAGTTCTTC.

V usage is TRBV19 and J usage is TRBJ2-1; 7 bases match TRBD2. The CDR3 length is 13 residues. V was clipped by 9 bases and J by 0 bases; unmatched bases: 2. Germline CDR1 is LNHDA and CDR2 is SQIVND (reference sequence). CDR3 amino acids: CASGTTSYNEQFF. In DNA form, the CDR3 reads TGTGCCAGCGGGACTACCTCCTACAATGAGCAGTTCTTC.

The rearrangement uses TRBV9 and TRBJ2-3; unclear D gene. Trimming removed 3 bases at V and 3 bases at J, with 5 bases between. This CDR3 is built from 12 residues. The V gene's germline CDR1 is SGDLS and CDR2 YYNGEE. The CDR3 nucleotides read TGTGCCAGCAGCGGGTTAACAGATACGCAGTATTTT. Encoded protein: CASSGLTDTQYF.

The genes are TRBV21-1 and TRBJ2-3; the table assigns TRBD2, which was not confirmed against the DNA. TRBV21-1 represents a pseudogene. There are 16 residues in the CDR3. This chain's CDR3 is CASSKVSGSRTDTQYF. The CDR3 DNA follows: TGTGCCAGCAGCAAAGTCAGCGGGAGTAGGACAGATACGCAGTATTTT.

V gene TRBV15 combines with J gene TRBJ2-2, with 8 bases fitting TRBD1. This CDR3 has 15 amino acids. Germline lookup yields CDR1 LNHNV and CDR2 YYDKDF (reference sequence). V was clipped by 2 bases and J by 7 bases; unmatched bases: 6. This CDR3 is CATSRLGQGIGELFF. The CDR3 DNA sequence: TGTGCCACCAGCAGACTTGGACAGGGAATCGGGGAGCTGTTTTTT. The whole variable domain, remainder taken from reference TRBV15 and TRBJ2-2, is DAMVIQNPRYQVTQFGKPVTLSCSQTLNHNVMYWYQQKSSQAPKLLFHYYDKDFNNEADTPDNFQSRRPNTSFCFLDIRSPGLGDTAMYLCATSRLGQGIGELFFGEGSRLTVL.

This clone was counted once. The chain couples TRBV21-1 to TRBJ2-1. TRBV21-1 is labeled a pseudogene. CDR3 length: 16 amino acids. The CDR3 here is CASSISIRNSYNEQFF. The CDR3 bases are TGTGCCAGCAGCATTTCTATCCGGAACTCCTACAATGAGCAGTTCTTC.

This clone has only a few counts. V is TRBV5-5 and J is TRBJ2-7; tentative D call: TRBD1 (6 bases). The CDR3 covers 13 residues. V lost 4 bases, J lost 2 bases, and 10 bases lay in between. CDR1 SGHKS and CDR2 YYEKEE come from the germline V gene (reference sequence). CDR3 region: CASSQDRTYEQYF. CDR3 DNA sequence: TGTGCCAGCAGCCAGGACAGAACCTACGAGCAGTACTTC.

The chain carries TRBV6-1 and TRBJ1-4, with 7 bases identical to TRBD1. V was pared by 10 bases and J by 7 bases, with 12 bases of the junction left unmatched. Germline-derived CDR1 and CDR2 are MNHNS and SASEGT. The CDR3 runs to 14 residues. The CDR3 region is CATSAGTESEKLFF. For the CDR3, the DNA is TGTGCCACCTCCGCCGGGACAGAAAGTGAAAAACTGTTTTTT.

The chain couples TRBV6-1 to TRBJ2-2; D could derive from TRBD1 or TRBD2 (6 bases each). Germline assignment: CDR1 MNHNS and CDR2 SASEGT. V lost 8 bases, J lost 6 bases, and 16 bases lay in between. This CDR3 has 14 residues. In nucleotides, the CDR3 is TGTGCCAGCGCCGGGGGCCAGGACTCCGGGGAGCTGTTTTTT. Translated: CASAGGQDSGELFF.

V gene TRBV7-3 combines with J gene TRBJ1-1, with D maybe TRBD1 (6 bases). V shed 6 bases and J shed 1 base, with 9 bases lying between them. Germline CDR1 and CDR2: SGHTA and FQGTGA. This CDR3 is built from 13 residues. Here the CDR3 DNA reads TGTGCCAGCAGTACAGGGTGGAACACTGAAGCTTTCTTT. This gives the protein CASSTGWNTEAFF.

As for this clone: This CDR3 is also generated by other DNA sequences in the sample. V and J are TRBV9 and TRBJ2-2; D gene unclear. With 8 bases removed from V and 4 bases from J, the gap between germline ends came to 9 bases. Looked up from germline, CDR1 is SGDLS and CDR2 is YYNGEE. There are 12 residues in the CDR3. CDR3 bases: TGTGCCAGTAGCATGAGCACCGGGGAGCTGTTTTTT. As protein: CASSMSTGELFF.

CDR3 sequence reads: CASTWGQETQYF. The CDR3, as DNA: TGTGCCAGCACATGGGGCCAAGAGACCCAGTACTTC. The chain links TRBV7-9 to TRBJ2-5; D is ambiguous. Germline V gene sequence: CDR1 SEHNR, CDR2 FQNEAQ (reference sequence). The germline V and J ends were trimmed by 7 bases and 1 base, with 7 bases remaining between them. This CDR3 region has 12 residues.

The CDR3 protein is CASSRSRSGAYNEQFF. The CDR3, as DNA: TGTGCCAGCAGTCGGTCTCGAAGCGGAGCCTACAATGAGCAGTTCTTC. The chain couples TRBV27 to TRBJ2-1, with TRBD2 as a possible D gene (5 bases). The V gene lost 5 bases and the J gene lost 2 bases, with 16 bases spanning the gap. The germline V gene has CDR1 MNHEY and CDR2 SMNVEV (reference sequence). This CDR3 comprises 16 residues.

CDR3 amino acids: CASGLALTGTGAGRGETQYF. Written as DNA, the CDR3 is TGTGCTAGTGGTTTGGCTTTAACCGGGACAGGGGCTGGTAGGGGTGAGACCCAGTACTTC. This rearrangement joins TRBV12-5 to TRBJ2-5; 10 bases map to TRBD1. The junction had 19 bases not matched to a gene; V was cut back by 1 base and J by 5 bases. Germline V gives CDR1 LGHNT, CDR2 FRNRAP. This CDR3 is 20 amino acids long.

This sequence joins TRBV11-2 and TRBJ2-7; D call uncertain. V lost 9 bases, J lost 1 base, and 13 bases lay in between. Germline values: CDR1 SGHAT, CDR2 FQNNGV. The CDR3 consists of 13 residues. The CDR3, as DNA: TGTGCCAGTCGATGGCACGGATCCTACGAGCAGTACTTC. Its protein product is CASRWHGSYEQYF.

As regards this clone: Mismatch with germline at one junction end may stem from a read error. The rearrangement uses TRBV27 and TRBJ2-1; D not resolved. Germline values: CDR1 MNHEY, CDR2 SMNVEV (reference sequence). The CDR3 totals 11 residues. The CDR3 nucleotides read TGTGCCAGCGTCCTAGACCGTCAACTGGTCTTC. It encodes CASVLDRQLVF.

The CDR3 is CASSYRDRVTDTQYF. CDR3 coding DNA: TGTGCCAGCAGTTACAGGGACAGAGTCACAGATACGCAGTATTTT. The genes are TRBV6-6 and TRBJ2-3; 7 bases are a match to TRBD1. There are 15 residues in the CDR3. The ends lost 2 bases at V and 2 bases at J; junction bases unmatched: 4. Germline V CDR1 and CDR2: MNHNY, SVGAGI (reference sequence).

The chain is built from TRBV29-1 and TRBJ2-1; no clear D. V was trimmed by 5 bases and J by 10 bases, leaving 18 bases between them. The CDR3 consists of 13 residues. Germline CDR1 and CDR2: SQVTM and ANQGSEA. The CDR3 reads CSVIVSEREEQFF. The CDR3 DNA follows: TGCAGCGTTATAGTAAGCGAGCGCGAGGAGCAGTTCTTC.

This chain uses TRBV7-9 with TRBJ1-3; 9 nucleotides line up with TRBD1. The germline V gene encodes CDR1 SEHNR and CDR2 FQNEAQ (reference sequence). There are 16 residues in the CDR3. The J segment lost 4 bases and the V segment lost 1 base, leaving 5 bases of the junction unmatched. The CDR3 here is CASSLVGTGSGNTIYF. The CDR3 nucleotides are TGTGCCAGCAGCTTAGTAGGGACAGGGTCCGGAAACACCATATATTTT.

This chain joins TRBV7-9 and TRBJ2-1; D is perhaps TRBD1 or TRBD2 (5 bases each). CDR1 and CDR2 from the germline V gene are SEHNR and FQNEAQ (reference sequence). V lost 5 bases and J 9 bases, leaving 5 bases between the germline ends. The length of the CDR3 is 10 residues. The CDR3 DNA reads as TGTGCCAGCAGCGGGGGTGAGCAGTTCTTC. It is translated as CASSGGEQFF.

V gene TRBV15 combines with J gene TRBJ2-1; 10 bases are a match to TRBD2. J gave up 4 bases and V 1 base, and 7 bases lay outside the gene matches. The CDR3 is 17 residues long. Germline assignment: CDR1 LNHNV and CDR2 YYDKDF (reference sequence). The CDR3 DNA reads TGTGCCACCAGCAGAGGAACTGGACTAGCGGAATACAATGAGCAGTTCTTC. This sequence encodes CATSRGTGLAEYNEQFF.